Below, one T cell receptor (beta chain) is given with its context. V was clipped by 1 base and J by 4 bases, with 21 bases between them. The length of the CDR3 is 18 residues. Germline loops: CDR1 SGHTS, CDR2 YDEGEE. The sample belongs to a study of blood T cell repertoires in COVID-19. Study in general: The samples span acute and convalescent COVID-19 from the United States, Italy and Spain.

Assay used: immunoSEQ multiplex PCR; TCRdb lists only in-frame clones, some missing. Of roughly 180,000 clones listed, about 91% were seen once; the top ten hold about 4%. The sequence came from a woman in her 30s with acute or convalescent COVID-19. The chain is built from TRBV5-8 and TRBJ2-1; TRBD2 is a possible D gene (5 bases). The sequenced material came from peripheral blood. This CDR3 reads CASSLRVLARVGYNEQFF. The CDR3 coding sequence is TGTGCCAGCAGCTTGCGAGTCCTAGCCCGAGTCGGGTACAATGAGCAGTTCTTC.